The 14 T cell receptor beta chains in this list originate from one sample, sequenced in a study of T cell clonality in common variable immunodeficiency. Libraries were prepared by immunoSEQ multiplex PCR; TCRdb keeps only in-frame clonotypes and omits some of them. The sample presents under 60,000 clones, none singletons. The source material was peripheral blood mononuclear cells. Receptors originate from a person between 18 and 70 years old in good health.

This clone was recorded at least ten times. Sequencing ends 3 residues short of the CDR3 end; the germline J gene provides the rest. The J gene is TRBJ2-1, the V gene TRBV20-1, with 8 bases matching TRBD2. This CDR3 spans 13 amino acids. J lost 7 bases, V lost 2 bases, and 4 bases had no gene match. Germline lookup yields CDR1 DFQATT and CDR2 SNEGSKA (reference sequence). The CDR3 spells CSARRPSGNEQFF. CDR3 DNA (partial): TGCAGTGCTAGAAGGCCTAGCGGGAATGAG.

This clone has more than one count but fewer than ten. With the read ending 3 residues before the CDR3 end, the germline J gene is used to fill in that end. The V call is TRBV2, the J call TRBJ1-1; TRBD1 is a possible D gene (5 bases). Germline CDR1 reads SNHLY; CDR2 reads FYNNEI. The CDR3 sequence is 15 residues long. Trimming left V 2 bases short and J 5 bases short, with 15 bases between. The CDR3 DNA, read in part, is TGTGCCAGCAGTGAAAGTTCAGGGCGTTATACTGAA. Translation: CASSESSGRYTE. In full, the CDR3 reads CASSESSGRYTEAFF.

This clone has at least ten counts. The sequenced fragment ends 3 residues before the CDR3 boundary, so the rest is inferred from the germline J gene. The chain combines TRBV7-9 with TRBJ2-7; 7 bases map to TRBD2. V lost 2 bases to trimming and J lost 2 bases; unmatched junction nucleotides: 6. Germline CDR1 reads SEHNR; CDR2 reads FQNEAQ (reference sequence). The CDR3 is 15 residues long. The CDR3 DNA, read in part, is TGTGCCAGCAGCTTATCGGCGGGAGTGCCCTACGAG. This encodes CASSLSAGVPYE. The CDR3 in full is CASSLSAGVPYEQYF.

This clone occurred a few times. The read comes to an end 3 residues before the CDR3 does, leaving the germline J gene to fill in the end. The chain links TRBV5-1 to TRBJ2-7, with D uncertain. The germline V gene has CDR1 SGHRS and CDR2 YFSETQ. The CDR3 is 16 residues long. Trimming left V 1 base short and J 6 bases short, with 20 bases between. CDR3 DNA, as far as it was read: TGCGCCAGCAGCTTGTTTCGGTTTCAGGTTCCTATCGAG. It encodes CASSLFRFQVPIE. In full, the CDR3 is CASSLFRFQVPIEQYF.

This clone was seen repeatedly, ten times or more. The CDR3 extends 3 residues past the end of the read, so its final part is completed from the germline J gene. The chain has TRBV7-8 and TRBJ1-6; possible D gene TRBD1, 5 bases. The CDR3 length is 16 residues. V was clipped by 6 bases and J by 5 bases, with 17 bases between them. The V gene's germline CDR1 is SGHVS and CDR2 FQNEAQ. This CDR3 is CASRRGRAGHNSPLHF. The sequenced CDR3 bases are TGTGCCAGCAGGAGGGGTAGAGCGGGGCATAATTCACCC. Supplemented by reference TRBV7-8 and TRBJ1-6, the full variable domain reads GAGVSQSPRYKVAKRGQDVALRCDPISGHVSLFWYQQALGQGPEFLTYFQNEAQLDKSGLPSDRFFAERPEGSVSTLKIQRTQQEDSAVYLCASRRGRAGHNSPLHFGNGTRLTVT.

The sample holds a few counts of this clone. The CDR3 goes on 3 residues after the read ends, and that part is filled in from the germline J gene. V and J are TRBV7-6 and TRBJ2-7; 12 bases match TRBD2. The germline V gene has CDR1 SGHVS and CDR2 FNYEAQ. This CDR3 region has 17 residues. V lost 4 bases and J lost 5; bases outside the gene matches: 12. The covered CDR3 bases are TGTGCCAGCAGCTCAACGAAGACTAGCGGGAGAGTCGACGAG. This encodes CASSSTKTSGRVDE. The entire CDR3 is CASSSTKTSGRVDEQYF.

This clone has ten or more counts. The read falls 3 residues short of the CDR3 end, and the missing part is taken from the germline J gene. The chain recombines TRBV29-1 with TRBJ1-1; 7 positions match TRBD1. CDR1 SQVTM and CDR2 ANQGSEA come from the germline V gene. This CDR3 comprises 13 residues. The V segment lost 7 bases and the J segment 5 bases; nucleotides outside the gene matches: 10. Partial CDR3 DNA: TGCAGCGGCCAACAGGGGCCGGGGACTGAA. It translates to CSGQQGPGTE. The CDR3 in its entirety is CSGQQGPGTEAFF.

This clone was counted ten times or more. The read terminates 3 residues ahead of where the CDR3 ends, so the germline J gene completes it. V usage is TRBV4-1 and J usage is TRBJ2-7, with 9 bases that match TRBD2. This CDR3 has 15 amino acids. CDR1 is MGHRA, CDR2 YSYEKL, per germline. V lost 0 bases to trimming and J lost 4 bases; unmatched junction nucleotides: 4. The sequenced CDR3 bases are TGCGCCAGCAGCCAAGAGCAGCGGGAGGCTTACGAG. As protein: CASSQEQREAYE. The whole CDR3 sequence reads CASSQEQREAYEQYF.

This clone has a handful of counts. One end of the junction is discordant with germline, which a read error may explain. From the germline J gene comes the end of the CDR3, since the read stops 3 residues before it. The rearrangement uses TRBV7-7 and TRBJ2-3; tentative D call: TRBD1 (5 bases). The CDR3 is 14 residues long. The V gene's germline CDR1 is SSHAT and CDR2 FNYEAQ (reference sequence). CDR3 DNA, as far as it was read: TGTGCTAGCAGCCCAGCAGGGCAACAAGAGACG. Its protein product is CASSPAGQQET. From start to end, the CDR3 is CASSPAGQQETQYF.

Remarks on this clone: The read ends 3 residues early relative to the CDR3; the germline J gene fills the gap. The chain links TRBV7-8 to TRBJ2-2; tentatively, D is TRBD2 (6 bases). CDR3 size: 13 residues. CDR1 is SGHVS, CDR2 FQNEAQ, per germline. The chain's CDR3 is CASTSRGGEKLFF. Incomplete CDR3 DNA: TGTGCCAGCACCTCTAGGGGCGGGGAAAAG.

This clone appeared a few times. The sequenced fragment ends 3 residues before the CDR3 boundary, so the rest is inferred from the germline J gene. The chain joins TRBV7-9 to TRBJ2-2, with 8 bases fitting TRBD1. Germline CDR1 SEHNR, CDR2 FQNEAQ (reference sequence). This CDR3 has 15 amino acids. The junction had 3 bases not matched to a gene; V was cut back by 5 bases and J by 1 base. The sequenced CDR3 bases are TGTGCCAGCAGCCGGGGGACAGGGAACACCGGGGAG. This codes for CASSRGTGNTGE. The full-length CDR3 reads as CASSRGTGNTGELFF.

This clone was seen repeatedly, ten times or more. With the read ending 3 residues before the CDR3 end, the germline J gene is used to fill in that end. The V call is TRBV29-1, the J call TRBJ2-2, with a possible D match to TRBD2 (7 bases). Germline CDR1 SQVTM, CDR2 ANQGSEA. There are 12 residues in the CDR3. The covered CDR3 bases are TGCAGCGTTTCCAGGGGAGGGGAAAAG. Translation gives CSVSRGGEK. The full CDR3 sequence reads CSVSRGGEKLFF.

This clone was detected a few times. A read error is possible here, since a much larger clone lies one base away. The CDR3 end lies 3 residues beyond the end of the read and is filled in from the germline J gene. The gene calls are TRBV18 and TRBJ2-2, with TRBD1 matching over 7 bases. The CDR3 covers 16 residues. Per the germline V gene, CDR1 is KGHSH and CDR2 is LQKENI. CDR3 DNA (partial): TGTGCCAGCTCACTGGGACAGTTACTTCCTAATGAAAAG. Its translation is CASSLGQLLPNEK. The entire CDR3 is CASSLGQLLPNEKLFF.

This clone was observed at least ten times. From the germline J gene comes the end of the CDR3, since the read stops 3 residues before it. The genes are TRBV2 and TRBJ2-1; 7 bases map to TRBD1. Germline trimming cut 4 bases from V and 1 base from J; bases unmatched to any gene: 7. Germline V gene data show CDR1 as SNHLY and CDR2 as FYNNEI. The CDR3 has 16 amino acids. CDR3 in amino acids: CASSVLGGLSYNEQFF. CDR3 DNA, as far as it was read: TGTGCCAGCAGTGTTCTAGGGGGCTTATCCTACAATGAG. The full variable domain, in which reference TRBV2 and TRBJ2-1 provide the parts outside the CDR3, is EPEVTQTPSHQVTQMGQEVILRCVPISNHLYFYWYRQILGQKVEFLVSFYNNEISEKSEIFDDQFSVERPDGSNFTLKIRSTKLEDSAMYFCASSVLGGLSYNEQFFGPGTRLTVL.